The 10 T cell receptor beta chains presented below share a single source sample, sequenced in a study of blood T cell repertoires in COVID-19. Clones were read by immunoSEQ multiplex PCR, and TCRdb kept only the in-frame ones, dropping some. The sample yields about 300,000 clones, over 70% seen once. The sequencing sample was made of peripheral blood. These receptors all stem from a woman between 50 and 59 years old with acute or convalescent COVID-19.

The rearrangement joins TRBV5-1 to TRBJ2-2, with D possibly being TRBD2 (6 bases). CDR3 size: 17 residues. Deletions cut 3 bases from V and 4 bases from J, with 19 bases between. The germline V gene has CDR1 SGHRS and CDR2 YFSETQ. CDR3 region: CASSSTARLGVTGELFF. The DNA for the CDR3 is TGCGCCAGCAGCTCGACCGCTCGACTAGGGGTCACCGGGGAGCTGTTTTTT.

This chain uses TRBV2 with TRBJ1-2, with D tentatively TRBD1 (6 bases). The CDR3 consists of 14 residues. Germline V gene lookup returns CDR1 SNHLY and CDR2 FYNNEI. V lost 8 bases and J 4 bases, leaving 17 bases between the germline ends. DNA of the CDR3: TGTGCCAGCCCAGGGGTCGGGATCGTCTATGGCTACACCTTC. Its translation is CASPGVGIVYGYTF.

The V gene is TRBV5-1, the J gene TRBJ2-7, with 9 bases lining up with TRBD1. The trim removed 4 bases at V and 2 bases at J, leaving 7 bases unmatched. Germline values: CDR1 SGHRS, CDR2 YFSETQ. CDR3 length: 15 amino acids. Written as DNA, the CDR3 is TGCGCCAGCAGCCTAGACCGACAGGGGGCCTACGAGCAGTACTTC. Translated, it gives CASSLDRQGAYEQYF.

The V gene is TRBV9, the J gene TRBJ1-1; tentatively, D is TRBD1 (5 bases). Per germline, CDR1 SGDLS and CDR2 YYNGEE. V lost 0 bases and J 4 bases, leaving 10 bases between the germline ends. CDR3 size: 14 residues. For the CDR3, the DNA is TGTGCCAGCAGCGTAGGGGGGGTAGGCACTGAAGCTTTCTTT. Its protein is CASSVGGVGTEAFF.

The chain carries TRBV4-3 and TRBJ2-1, with D unresolved. V shed 1 base and J shed 3 bases, with 7 bases lying between them. This CDR3 is built from 14 residues. CDR1 and CDR2 from the germline V gene are LGHNA and YSLEER. CDR3 in DNA: TGCGCCAGCAGCCAAGGGGCAGTCTACAATGAGCAGTTCTTC. Translation gives CASSQGAVYNEQFF.

This clone was detected only once. V gene TRBV4-3 combines with J gene TRBJ2-7; 10 positions match TRBD2. From germline, CDR1 is LGHNA and CDR2 YSLEER. J lost 2 bases, V lost 1 base, and 8 bases had no gene match. The CDR3 sequence is 17 residues long. CDR3 residues: CASSQVAGTSGTYEQYF. CDR3 coding DNA: TGCGCCAGCAGCCAAGTGGCTGGAACTAGCGGGACCTACGAGCAGTACTTC.

This clone has a handful of counts. The chain has TRBV30 and TRBJ1-5; 7 nucleotides line up with TRBD1. This CDR3 is built from 14 residues. Germline V gives CDR1 GTSNPN, CDR2 SVGIG (reference sequence). The trim removed 4 bases at V and 1 base at J, leaving 4 bases unmatched. The CDR3 DNA reads TGTGCCTGGAACAGGGGCGGGAGCAATCAGCCCCAGCATTTT. It is translated as CAWNRGGSNQPQHF.

The chain recombines TRBV5-1 with TRBJ2-7; 9 nucleotides line up with TRBD2. The CDR3 runs 15 residues. After removal of 0 bases from V and 2 bases from J, the junction contained 3 bases not matched to a gene. Germline V gene sequence: CDR1 SGHRS, CDR2 YFSETQ. This chain's CDR3 is CASSLGAGGPYEQYF. CDR3 nucleotide sequence: TGCGCCAGCAGCTTGGGGGCGGGAGGGCCCTACGAGCAGTACTTC.

The chain links TRBV4-2 to TRBJ2-7, with TRBD2 matching over 8 bases. V trimming: 4 bases; J trimming: 4 bases; junction bases outside the gene matches: 6. The length of the CDR3 is 14 residues. The germline V gene has CDR1 LGHNA and CDR2 YNFKEQ. This chain's CDR3 is CASSLREEVYEQYF. CDR3 coding DNA: TGTGCCAGCAGCCTGCGGGAGGAGGTTTACGAGCAGTACTTC.

Worth noting for this clone: This may come from a read error, since a much larger clone is one base off. CDR3 protein: CASSPRGYGYTF. DNA for the CDR3: TGTGCCAGCAGCCCCCGGGGCTATGGCTACACCTTC. The rearrangement joins TRBV9 to TRBJ1-2; D call uncertain. This CDR3 spans 12 amino acids. CDR1 SGDLS and CDR2 YYNGEE come from the germline V gene. Trimming stripped 4 bases from V and 4 bases from J, with 8 bases between.